This T cell receptor beta chain is drawn from a study of cytomegalovirus exposure and HLA in healthy donors. In the study overall: Earlier, roughly 180 million T cells were analyzed, and 90 million to 120 million unique TCR beta sequences were found among them.

Study-level results: Later, an analysis found that common viral pathogens appeared to be linked with several of the most significant clusters.

PCR primers comprised 60 Vbeta and 13 Jbeta primers. Using immunoSEQ multiplex PCR, the repertoire was profiled, and TCRdb retains in-frame clones only, with some absent. The sample contains around 110,000 clones, roughly four fifths of which appear only once. As for this clone: Its antigen is not identified.

CDR1 is MNHNS and CDR2 is SASEGT in the germline V gene. Losses at the gene ends were 8 bases for V and 2 bases for J; bases not matched to a gene: 10. The CDR3 covers 15 residues. The chain couples TRBV6-1 to TRBJ2-3; TRBD1 agrees at 7 bases. This TCR was sampled from a man between 50 and 59 years old in good health and CMV-seronegative. Material: PBMCs. CDR3 bases: TGTGCCAGCTCTGATCCGGGACAGATCACAGATACGCAGTATTTT. Its protein product is CASSDPGQITDTQYF.